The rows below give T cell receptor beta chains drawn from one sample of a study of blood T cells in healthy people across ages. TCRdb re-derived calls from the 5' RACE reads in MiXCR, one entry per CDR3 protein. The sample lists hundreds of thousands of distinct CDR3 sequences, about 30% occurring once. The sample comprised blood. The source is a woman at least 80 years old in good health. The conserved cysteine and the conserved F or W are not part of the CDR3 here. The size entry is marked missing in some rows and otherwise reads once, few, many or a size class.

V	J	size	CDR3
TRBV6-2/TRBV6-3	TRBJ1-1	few	ASRPRIQKNTGMNTEAF
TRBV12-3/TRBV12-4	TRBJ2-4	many	ASTQTGTGRYIQY
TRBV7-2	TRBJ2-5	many	ASRSRGLAGQETQY
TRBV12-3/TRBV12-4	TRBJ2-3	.	ASIPRVRTDVQY
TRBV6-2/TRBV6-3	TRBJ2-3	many	ASSGQGYPTDTQY
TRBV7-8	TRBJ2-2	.	ASSLLGTSAGPELF
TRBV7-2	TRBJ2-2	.	VSSLGGVAELF
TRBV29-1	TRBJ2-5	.	SAASFARQEETQY
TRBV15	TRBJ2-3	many	ATSIGTSGTDTQY
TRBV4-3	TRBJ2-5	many	ASSQVIRQETQY
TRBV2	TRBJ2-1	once	ASSFQGAMNNEQF
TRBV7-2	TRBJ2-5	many	ASARTGGETQY
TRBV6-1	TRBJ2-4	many	ASRDDSGIQY
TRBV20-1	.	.	SARRSGGASSYNEQY
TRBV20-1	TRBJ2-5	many	SAVGVGHQETQY
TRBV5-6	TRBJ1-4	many	ASSLARGATNEKLF
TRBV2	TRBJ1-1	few	ASKGTQRSTEAF
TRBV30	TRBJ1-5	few	AWSGRTGRHQPQH
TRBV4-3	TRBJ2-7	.	ASSQGGTPYNEQY
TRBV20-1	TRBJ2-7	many	SARRLAEWPYEQY
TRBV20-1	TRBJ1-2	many	SANRVGYGYT
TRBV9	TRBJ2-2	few	ASSVATGQGNGELF
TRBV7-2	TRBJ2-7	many	ASSFWGGSYEQY
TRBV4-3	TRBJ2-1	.	ASSQTRRRGGWNEQF
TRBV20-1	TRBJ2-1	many	SATGGGAYNEQF
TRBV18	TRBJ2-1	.	ASSPRLAGGSVDEQF
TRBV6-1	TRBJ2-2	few	ASNRLADGTGELF
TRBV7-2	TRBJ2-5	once	ASSFGGTSLETQY
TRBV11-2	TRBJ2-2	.	ASRPWLGSGELF
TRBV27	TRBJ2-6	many	ASSFRTGVSGANVLT
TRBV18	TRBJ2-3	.	ASSPRRAGPSDTQY
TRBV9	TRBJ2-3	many	ASSVGVGETTDTQY
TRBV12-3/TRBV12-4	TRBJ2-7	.	VGSHTSGYSYEQY
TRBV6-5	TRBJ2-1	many	ASSASGGRYNEQF
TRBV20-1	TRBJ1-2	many	SAYLQGVGYGYT
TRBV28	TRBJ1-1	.	ASRKQVTNTEAF
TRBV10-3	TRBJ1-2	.	AISPTGTDNYGYT
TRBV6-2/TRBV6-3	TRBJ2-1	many	ASSIAGSEQF
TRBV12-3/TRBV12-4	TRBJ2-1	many	ASSLLQASGALSSYNEQF
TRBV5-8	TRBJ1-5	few	ASSSEGHRNQPQH
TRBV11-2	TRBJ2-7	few	ASSLGGAGPGEQY
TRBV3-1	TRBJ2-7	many	ASSRTGRQEQY
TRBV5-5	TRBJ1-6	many	ASSLDPGAISPLH
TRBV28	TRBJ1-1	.	ASRRQGNSEAF
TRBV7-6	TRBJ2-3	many	ASSRTSGGLSTDTQY
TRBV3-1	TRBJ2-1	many	ASSQDPPGGREQF
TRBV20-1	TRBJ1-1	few	SARPGGGRNTEAF
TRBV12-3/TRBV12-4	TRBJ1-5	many	ASRRGVQPQH
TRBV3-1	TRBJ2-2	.	ASSQREGAGERF
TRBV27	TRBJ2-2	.	ASSFDLGGELF
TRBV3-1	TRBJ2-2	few	ASSQGGMPGELF
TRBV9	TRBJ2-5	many	ASSVAGYQETQY
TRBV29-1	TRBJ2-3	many	SVSPNLGQGGDTQY
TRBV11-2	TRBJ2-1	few	ASSTVAGGLSYNEQF
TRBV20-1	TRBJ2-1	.	SAPCGLSYNEQF
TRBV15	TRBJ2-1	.	ATVPGQEYNEQF
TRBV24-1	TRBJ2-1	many	ATSDFRGYNEQF
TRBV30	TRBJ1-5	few	AWSVKNNQPQH
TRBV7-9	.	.	ASSFWTSGGYEQY
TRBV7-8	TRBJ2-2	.	ASSLEGLLGELF